This T cell receptor beta chain was recorded in a study of response to subunit inactivated influenza vaccine. Study-wide results and caveats: The authors suggested that few new T cells are recruited per seasonal influenza vaccination.

TCRdb processed the RT-PCR reads anew with MiXCR; each CDR3 protein has one entry. The table shows a few hundred thousand distinct CDR3 sequences, with around 15% occurring only once. Germline loops: CDR1 SNHLY, CDR2 FYNNEI. CDR3 length: 15 residues. This clonotype was counted only a few times. Its antigen is unidentified. The junction does not match germline at one end; this may be a read error. The specimen was PBMCs from blood, collected roughly 13 days after vaccination. The sequence was collected from a man aged 50-60 years who received an inactivated influenza vaccine. This chain connects TRBV2 to TRBJ2-5; 14 bases fit TRBD2. The CDR3 reads CASRTSGGLQGTQYF. CDR3 nucleotide sequence: TGTGCCAGCCGGACTAGCGGGGGGCTCCAAGGGACCCAGTACTTC.